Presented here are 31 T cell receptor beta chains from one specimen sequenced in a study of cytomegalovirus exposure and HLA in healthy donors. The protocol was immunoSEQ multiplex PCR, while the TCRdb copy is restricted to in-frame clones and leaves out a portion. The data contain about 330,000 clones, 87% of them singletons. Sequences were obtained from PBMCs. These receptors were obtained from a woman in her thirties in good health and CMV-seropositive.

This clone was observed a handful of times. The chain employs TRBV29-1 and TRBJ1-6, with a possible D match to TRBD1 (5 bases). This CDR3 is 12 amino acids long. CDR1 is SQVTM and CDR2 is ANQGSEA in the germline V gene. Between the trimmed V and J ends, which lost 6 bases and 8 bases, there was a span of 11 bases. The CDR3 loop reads CSVGDSHSPLHF. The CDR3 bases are TGCAGCGTCGGGGACTCCCATTCACCCCTCCACTTT.

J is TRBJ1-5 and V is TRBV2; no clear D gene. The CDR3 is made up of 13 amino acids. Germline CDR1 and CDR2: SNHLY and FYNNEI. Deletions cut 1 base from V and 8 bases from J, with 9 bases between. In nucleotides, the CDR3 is TGTGCCAGCAGTGAAGGGGTATTGGAGCCCCAGCATTTT. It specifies CASSEGVLEPQHF.

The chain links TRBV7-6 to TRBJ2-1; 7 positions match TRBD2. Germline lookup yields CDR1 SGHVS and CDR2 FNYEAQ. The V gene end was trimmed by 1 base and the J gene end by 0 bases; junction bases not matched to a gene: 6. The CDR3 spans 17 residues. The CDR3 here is CASSLVGGSGSYNEQFF. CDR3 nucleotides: TGTGCCAGCAGCTTAGTAGGCGGGAGCGGCTCCTACAATGAGCAGTTCTTC.

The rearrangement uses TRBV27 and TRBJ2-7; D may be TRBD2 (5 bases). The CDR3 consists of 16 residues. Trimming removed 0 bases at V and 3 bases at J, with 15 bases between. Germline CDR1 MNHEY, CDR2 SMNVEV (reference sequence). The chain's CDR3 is CASSLSPIGISYEQYF. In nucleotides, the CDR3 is TGTGCCAGCAGTTTATCCCCCATCGGGATTAGCTACGAGCAGTACTTC.

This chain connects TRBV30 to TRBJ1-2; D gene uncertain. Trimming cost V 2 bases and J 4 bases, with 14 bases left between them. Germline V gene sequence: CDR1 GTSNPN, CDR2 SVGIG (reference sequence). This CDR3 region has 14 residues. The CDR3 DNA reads TGTGCCTGGAGTCCCCCGGCAGTCCCCTATGGCTACACCTTC. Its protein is CAWSPPAVPYGYTF.

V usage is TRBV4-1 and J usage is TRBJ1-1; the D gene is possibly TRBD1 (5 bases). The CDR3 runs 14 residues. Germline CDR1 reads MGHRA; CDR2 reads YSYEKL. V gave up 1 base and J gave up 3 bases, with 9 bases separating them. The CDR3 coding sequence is TGCGCCAGCAGCCAAGTTCAGGGTTACACTGAAGCTTTCTTT. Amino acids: CASSQVQGYTEAFF.

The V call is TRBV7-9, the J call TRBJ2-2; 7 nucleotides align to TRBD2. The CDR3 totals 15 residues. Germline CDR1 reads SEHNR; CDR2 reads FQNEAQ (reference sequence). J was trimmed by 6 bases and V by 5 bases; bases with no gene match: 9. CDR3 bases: TGTGCCAGCAGCCGACTAGCTTGGGAGGCCGGGGAGCTGTTTTTT. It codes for CASSRLAWEAGELFF.

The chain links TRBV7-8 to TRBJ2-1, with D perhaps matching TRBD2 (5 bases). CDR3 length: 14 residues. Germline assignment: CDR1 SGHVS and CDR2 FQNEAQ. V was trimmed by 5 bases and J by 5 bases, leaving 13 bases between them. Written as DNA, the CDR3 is TGTGCCAGCAGCCAGCTGCGGGTCGACAATGAGCAGTTCTTC. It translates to CASSQLRVDNEQFF.

For the CDR3, the DNA is TGTGCCAGCAGCTTACATAGAATTGGCGGGGAGCTGTTTTTT. Protein sequence: CASSLHRIGGELFF. This chain connects TRBV7-2 to TRBJ2-2, with D hard to call. Germline CDR1 SGHTA, CDR2 FQGNSA. V was trimmed by 2 bases and J by 7 bases, leaving 11 bases between them. The CDR3 has 14 amino acids. Full variable domain (outside the CDR3, taken from reference TRBV7-2 and TRBJ2-2): GAGVSQSPSNKVTEKGKDVELRCDPISGHTALYWYRQSLGQGLEFLIYFQGNSAPDKSGLPSDRFSAERTGGSVSTLTIQRTQQEDSAVYLCASSLHRIGGELFFGEGSRLTVL.

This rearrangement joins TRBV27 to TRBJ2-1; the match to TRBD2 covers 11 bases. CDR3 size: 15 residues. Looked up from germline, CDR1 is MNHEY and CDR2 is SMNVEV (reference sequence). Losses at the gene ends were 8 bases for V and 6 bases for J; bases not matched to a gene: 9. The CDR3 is CASGIAGGRRNEQFF. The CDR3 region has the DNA TGTGCCAGCGGAATAGCGGGAGGGCGGCGCAATGAGCAGTTCTTC.

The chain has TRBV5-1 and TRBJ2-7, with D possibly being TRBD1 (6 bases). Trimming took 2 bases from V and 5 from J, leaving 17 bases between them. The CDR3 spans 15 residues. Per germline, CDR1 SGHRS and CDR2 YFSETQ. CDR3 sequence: CASSFLTRGSNEQYF. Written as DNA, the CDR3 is TGCGCCAGCAGCTTCCTTACCAGGGGTTCGAACGAGCAGTACTTC.

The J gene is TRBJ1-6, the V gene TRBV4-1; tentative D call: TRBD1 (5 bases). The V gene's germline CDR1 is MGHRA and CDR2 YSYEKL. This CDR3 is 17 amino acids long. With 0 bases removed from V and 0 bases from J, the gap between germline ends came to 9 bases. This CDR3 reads CASSQEFGASYNSPLHF. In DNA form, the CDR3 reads TGCGCCAGCAGCCAAGAATTCGGGGCCTCCTATAATTCACCCCTCCACTTT.

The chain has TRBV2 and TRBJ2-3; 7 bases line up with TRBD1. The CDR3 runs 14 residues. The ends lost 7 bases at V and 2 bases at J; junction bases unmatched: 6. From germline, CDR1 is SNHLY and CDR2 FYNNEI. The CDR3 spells CASMAGGSTDTQYF. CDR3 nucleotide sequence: TGTGCCAGCATGGCAGGGGGTTCCACAGATACGCAGTATTTT.

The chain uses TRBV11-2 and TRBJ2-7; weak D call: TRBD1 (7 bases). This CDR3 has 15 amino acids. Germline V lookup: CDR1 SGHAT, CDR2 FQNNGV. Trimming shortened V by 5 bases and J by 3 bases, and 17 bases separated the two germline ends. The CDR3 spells CASSQEQGRLYEQYF. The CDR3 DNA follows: TGTGCCAGCAGCCAAGAACAGGGGAGGCTCTACGAGCAGTACTTC.

CDR3 amino acids: CASSLGLTSARDTQYF. The CDR3 region has the DNA TGTGCCAGCAGCTTGGGACTGACTAGCGCGAGAGATACGCAGTATTTT. The chain joins TRBV5-6 to TRBJ2-3; 8 positions match TRBD2. The V and J ends lost 0 bases and 5 bases, in that order; junction bases with no gene match: 8. This CDR3 contains 16 residues. Germline V gene data show CDR1 as SGHDT and CDR2 as YYEEEE.

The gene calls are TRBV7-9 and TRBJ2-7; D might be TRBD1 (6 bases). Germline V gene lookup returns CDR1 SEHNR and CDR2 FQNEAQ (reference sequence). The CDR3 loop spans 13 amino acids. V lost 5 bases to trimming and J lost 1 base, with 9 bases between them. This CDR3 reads CASSNRESYEQYF. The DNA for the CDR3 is TGTGCCAGCAGCAACAGGGAGTCCTACGAGCAGTACTTC. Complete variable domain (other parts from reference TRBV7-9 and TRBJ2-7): DTGVSQNPRHKITKRGQNVTFRCDPISEHNRLYWYRQTLGQGPEFLTYFQNEAQLEKSRLLSDRFSAERPKGSFSTLEIQRTEQGDSAMYLCASSNRESYEQYFGPGTRLTVT.

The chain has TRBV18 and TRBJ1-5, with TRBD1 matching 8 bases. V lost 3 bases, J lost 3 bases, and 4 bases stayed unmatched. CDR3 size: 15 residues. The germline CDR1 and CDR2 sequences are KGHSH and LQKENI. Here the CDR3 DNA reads TGTGCCAGCTCACCGCGGACAGGGAACAATCAGCCCCAGCATTTT. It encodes CASSPRTGNNQPQHF. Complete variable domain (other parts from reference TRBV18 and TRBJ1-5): NAGVMQNPRHLVRRRGQEARLRCSPMKGHSHVYWYRQLPEEGLKFMVYLQKENIIDESGMPKERFSAEFPKEGPSILRIQQVVRGDSAAYFCASSPRTGNNQPQHFGDGTRLSIL.

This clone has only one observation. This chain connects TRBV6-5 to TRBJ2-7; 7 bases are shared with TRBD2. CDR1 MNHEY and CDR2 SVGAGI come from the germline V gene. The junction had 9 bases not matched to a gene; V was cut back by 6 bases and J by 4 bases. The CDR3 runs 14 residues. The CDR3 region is CASSGASGIYEQYF. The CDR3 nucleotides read TGTGCCAGCAGCGGGGCTAGCGGAATTTACGAGCAGTACTTC.

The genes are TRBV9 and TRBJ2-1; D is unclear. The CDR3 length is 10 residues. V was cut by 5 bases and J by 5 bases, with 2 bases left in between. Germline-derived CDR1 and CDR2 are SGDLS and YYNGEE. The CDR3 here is CASRDNEQFF. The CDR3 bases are TGTGCCAGCAGGGACAATGAGCAGTTCTTC.

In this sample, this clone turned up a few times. In nucleotides, the CDR3 is TGCAGCGTTACTAGTTCCTCCTACGAGCAGTACTTC. Protein product: CSVTSSSYEQYF. This chain joins TRBV29-1 and TRBJ2-7; possible D gene TRBD2, 5 bases. In germline, CDR1 is SQVTM, CDR2 ANQGSEA. V gave up 5 bases and J gave up 0 bases, with 8 bases separating them. This CDR3 contains 12 residues.

CDR3 region: CASSLGLVGYEQYF. The CDR3 coding sequence is TGTGCCAGCAGTCTCGGGCTAGTCGGTTACGAGCAGTACTTC. The V gene is TRBV9, the J gene TRBJ2-7; D not resolved. The V gene lost 5 bases and the J gene lost 4 bases, with 16 bases spanning the gap. The CDR3 is made up of 14 amino acids. CDR1 SGDLS and CDR2 YYNGEE come from the germline V gene.

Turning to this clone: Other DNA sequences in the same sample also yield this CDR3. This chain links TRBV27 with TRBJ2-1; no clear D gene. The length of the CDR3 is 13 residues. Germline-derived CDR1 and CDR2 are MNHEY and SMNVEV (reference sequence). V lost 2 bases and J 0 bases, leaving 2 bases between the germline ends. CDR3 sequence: CASSLSSYNEQFF. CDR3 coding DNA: TGTGCCAGCAGTTTAAGCTCCTACAATGAGCAGTTCTTC.

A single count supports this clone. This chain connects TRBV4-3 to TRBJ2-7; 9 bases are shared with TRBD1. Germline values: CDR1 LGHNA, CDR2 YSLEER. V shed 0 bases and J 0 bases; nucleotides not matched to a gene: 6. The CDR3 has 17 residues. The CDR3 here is CASSQDSGQGISYEQYF. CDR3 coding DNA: TGCGCCAGCAGCCAAGATTCGGGACAGGGAATCTCCTACGAGCAGTACTTC.

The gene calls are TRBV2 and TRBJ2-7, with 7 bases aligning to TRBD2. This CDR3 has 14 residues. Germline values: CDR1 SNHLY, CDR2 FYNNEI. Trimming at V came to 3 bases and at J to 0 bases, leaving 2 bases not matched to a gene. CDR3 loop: CASSEGGSSYEQYF. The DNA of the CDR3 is TGTGCCAGCAGTGAGGGCGGGAGCTCCTACGAGCAGTACTTC.

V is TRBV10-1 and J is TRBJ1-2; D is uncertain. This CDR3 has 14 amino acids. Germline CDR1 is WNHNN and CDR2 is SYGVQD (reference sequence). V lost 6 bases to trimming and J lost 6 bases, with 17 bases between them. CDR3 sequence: CASRTLGRGDGYTF. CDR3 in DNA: TGCGCCAGCAGGACTCTCGGACGCGGAGATGGCTACACCTTC.

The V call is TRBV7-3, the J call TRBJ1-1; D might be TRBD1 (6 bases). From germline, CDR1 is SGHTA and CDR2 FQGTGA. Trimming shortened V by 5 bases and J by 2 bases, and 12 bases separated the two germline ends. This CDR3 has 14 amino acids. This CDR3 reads CASSQTGQNTEAFF. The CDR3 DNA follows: TGTGCCAGCAGCCAGACAGGACAAAACACTGAAGCTTTCTTT. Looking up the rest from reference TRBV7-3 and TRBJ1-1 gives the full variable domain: GAGVSQTPSNKVTEKGKYVELRCDPISGHTALYWYRQSLGQGPEFLIYFQGTGAADDSGLPNDRFFAVRPEGSVSTLKIQRTERGDSAVYLCASSQTGQNTEAFFGQGTRLTVV.

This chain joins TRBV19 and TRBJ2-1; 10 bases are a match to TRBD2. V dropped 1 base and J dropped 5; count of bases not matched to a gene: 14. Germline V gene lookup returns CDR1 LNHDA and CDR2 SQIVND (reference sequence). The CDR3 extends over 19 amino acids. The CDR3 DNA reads TGTGCCAGTAGTATAGGTAACCTAGGGTTAGCGGGGGGCAACAATGAGCAGTTCTTC. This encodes CASSIGNLGLAGGNNEQFF.

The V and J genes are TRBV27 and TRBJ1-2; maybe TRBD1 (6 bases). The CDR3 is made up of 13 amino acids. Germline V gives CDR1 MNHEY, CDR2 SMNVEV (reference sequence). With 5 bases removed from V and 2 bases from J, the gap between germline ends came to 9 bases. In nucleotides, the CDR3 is TGTGCCAGCAGTACCACAGGGAACTATGGCTACACCTTC. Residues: CASSTTGNYGYTF.

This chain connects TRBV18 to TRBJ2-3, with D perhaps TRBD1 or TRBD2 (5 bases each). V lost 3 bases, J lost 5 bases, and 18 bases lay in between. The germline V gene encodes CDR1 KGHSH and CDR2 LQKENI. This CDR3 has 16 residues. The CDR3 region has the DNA TGTGCCAGCTCACCCGGGACCAGCGTCTTCCTAGATACGCAGTATTTT. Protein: CASSPGTSVFLDTQYF. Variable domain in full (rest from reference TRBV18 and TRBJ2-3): NAGVMQNPRHLVRRRGQEARLRCSPMKGHSHVYWYRQLPEEGLKFMVYLQKENIIDESGMPKERFSAEFPKEGPSILRIQQVVRGDSAAYFCASSPGTSVFLDTQYFGPGTRLTVL.

CDR3 in amino acids: CASSTAGQLMYEQYF. The DNA of the CDR3 is TGTGCCAGTAGTACCGCGGGACAACTTATGTACGAGCAGTACTTC. V gene TRBV19 combines with J gene TRBJ2-7; the D call may be TRBD1 or TRBD2 (6 bases each). Germline V CDR1 and CDR2: LNHDA, SQIVND (reference sequence). V was shortened by 4 bases and J by 4 bases, with 17 bases between the two germline ends. The CDR3 loop spans 15 amino acids.

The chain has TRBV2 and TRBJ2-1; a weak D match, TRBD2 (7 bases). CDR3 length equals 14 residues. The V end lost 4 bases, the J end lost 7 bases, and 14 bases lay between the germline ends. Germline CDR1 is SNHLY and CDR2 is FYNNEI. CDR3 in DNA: TGTGCCAGCAGTGTCGTGGGAGGGGGAAATGAGCAGTTCTTC. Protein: CASSVVGGGNEQFF.